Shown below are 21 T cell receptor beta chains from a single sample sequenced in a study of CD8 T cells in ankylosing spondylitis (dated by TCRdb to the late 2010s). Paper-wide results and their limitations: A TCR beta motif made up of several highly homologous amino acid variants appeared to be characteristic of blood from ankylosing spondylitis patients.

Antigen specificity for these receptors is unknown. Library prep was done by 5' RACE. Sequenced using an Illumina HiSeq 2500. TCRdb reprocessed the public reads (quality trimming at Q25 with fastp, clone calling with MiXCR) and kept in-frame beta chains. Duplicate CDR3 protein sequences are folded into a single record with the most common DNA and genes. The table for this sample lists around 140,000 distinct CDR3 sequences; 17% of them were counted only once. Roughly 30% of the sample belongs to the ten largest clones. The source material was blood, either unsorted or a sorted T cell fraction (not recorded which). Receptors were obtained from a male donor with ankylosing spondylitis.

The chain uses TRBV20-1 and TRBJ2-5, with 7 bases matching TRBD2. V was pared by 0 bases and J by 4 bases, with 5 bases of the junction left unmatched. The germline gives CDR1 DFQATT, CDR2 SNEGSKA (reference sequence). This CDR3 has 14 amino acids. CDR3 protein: CSARDLGRAETQYF. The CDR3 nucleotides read TGCAGTGCTAGAGATCTAGGGAGGGCAGAGACCCAGTACTTC.

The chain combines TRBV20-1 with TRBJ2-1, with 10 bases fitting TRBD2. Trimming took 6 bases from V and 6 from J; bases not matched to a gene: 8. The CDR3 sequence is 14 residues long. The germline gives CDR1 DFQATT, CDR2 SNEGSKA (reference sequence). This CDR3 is CSAHLAGALNEQFF. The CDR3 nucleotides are TGCAGTGCGCATCTAGCGGGAGCTCTCAATGAGCAGTTCTTC.

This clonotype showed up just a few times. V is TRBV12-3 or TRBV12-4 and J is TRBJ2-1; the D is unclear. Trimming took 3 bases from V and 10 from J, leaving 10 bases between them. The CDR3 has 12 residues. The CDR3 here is CASSFPQEEQFF. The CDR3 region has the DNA TGTGCCAGCAGTTTCCCCCAAGAGGAGCAGTTCTTC.

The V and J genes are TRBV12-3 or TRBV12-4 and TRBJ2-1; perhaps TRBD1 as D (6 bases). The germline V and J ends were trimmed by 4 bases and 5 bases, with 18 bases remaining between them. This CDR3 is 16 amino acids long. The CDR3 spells CASSSHLDSTDNEQFF. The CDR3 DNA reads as TGTGCCAGCAGTTCGCATCTGGACAGTACAGACAATGAGCAGTTCTTC.

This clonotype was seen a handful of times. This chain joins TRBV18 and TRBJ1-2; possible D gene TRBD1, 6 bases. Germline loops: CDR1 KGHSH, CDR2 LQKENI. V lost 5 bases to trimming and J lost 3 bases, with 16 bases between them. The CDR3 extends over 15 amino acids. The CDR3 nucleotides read TGTGCCAGCTCAGTGGACAGCCGGGGCCACTATGGCTACACCTTC. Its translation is CASSVDSRGHYGYTF.

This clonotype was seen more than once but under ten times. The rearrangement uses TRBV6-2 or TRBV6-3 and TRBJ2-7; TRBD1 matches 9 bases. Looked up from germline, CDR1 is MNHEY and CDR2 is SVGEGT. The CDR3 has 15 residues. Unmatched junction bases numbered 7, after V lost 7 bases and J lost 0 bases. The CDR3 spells CASNVRQGGSYEQYF. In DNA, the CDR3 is TGTGCCAGCAACGTCAGACAGGGGGGCTCCTACGAGCAGTACTTC.

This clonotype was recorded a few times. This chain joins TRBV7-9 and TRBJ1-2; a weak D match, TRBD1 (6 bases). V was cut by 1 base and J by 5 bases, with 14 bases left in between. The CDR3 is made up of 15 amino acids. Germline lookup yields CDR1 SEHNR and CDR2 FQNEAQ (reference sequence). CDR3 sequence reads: CASSLGGGAEYGYTF. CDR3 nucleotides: TGTGCCAGCAGCTTAGGCGGGGGCGCGGAGTATGGCTACACCTTC.

The CDR3: CASSPLQGSSPLHF. In nucleotides, the CDR3 is TGTGCCAGCAGTCCGCTACAGGGGAGTTCACCCCTCCACTTT. This chain joins TRBV27 and TRBJ1-6; 7 nucleotides match TRBD1. Germline trimming cut 5 bases from V and 9 bases from J; bases unmatched to any gene: 7. The CDR3 extends over 14 amino acids. Germline lookup yields CDR1 MNHEY and CDR2 SMNVEV (reference sequence).

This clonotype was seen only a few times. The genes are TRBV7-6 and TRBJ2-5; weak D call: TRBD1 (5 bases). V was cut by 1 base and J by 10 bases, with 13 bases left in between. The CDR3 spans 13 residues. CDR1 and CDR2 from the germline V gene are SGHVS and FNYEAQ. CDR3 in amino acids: CASSLGGQEIQYF. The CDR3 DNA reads TGTGCCAGCAGCTTAGGGGGCCAGGAAATCCAGTACTTC.

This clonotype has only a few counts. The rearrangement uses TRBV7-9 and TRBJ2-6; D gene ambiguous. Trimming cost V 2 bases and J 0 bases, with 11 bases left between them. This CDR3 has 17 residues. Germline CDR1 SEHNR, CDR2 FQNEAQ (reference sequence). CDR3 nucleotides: TGTGCCAGCAGCTTACTGGTTTCGACCTCTGGGGCCAACGTCCTGACTTTC. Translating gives CASSLLVSTSGANVLTF.

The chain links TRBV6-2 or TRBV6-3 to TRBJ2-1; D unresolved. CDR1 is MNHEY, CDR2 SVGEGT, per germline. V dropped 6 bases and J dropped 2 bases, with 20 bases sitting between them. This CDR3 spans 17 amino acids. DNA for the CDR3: TGTGCCAGCAGACCTACACCCGGGCACGGACCCTACAATGAGCAGTTCTTC. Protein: CASRPTPGHGPYNEQFF.

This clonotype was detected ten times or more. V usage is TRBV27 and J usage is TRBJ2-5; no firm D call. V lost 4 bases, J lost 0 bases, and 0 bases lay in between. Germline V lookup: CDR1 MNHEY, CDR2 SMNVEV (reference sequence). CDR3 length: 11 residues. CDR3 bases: TGTGCCAGCAGTTACCAAGAGACCCAGTACTTC. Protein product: CASSYQETQYF.

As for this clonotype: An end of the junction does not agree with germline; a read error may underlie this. CDR3 amino acids: CASSPGAERSSYNEQFF. The CDR3, as DNA: TGTGCTAGCAGCCCAGGGGCGGAAAGGAGCTCCTACAATGAGCAGTTCTTC. The V gene is TRBV7-7, the J gene TRBJ2-1; perhaps TRBD1 as D (6 bases). There are 17 residues in the CDR3. CDR1 SSHAT and CDR2 FNYEAQ come from the germline V gene (reference sequence). Filled out from reference TRBV7-7 and TRBJ2-1, the complete variable domain reads GAGVSQSPRYKVTKRGQDVTLRCDPISSHATLYWYQQALGQGPEFLTYFNYEAQPDKSGLPSDRFSAERPEGSISTLTIQRTEQRDSAMYRCASSPGAERSSYNEQFFGPGTRLTVL.

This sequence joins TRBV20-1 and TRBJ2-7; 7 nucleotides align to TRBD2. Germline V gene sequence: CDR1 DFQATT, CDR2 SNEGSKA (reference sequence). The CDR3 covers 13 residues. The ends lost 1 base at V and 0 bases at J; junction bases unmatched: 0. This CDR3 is CSARAGGSYEQYF. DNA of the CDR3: TGCAGTGCTAGAGCGGGAGGCTCCTACGAGCAGTACTTC.

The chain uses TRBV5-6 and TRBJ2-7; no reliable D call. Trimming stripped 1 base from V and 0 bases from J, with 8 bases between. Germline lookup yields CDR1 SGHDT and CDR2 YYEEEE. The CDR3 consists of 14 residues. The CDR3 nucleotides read TGTGCCAGCAGCTTGACCCCGAGCTCCTACGAGCAGTACTTC. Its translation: CASSLTPSSYEQYF.

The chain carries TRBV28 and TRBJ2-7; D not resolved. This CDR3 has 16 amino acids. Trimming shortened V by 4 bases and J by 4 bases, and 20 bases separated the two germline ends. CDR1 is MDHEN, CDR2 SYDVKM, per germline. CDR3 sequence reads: CASSSPQRMGNYEQYF. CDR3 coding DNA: TGTGCCAGCAGTTCCCCCCAAAGGATGGGCAATTACGAGCAGTACTTC.

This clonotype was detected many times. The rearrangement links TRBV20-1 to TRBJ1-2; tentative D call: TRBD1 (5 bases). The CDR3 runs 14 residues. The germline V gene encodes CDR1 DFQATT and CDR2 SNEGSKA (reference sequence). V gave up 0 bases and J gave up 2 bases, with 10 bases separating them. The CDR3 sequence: CSARERQGNYGYTF. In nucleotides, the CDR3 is TGCAGTGCTAGAGAACGTCAGGGAAACTATGGCTACACCTTC.

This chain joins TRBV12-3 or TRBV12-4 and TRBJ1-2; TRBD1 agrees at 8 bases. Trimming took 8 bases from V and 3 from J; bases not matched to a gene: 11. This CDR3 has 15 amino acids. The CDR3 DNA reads TGTGCCAGCGGGCAGGGGGCTCGGGGGTACTATGGCTACACCTTC. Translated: CASGQGARGYYGYTF.

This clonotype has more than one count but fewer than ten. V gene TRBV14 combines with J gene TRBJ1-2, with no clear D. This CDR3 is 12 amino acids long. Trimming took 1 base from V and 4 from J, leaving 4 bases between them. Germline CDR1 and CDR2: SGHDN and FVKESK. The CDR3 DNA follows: TGTGCCAGCAGCCAAGCGTTCTATGGCTACACCTTC. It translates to CASSQAFYGYTF.

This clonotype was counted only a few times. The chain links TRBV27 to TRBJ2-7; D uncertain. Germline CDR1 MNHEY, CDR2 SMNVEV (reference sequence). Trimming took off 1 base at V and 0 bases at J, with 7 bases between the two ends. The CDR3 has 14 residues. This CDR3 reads CASSLYPDSYEQYF. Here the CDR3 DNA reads TGTGCCAGCAGTTTATACCCGGACTCCTACGAGCAGTACTTC.

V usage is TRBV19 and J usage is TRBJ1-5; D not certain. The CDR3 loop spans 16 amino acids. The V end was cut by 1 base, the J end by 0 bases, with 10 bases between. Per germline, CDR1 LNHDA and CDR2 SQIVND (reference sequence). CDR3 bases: TGTGCCAGTAGTATAGTATCACGGGATAGCAATCAGCCCCAGCATTTT. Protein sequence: CASSIVSRDSNQPQHF.